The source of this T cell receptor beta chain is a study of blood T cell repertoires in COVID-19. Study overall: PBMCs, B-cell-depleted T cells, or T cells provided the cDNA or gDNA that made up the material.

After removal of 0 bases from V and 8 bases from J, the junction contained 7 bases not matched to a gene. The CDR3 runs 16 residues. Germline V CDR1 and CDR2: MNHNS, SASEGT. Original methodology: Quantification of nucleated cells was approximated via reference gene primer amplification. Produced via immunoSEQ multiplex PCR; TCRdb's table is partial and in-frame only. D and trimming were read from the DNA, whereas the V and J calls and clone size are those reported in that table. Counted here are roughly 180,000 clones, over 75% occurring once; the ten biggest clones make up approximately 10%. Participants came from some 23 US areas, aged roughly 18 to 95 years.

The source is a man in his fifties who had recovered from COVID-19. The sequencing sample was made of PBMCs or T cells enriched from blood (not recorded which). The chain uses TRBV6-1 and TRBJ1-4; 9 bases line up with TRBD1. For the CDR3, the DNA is TGTGCCAGCAGTGAAGCGCCGGGACAGGGAAACGAAAAACTGTTTTTT. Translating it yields CASSEAPGQGNEKLFF.